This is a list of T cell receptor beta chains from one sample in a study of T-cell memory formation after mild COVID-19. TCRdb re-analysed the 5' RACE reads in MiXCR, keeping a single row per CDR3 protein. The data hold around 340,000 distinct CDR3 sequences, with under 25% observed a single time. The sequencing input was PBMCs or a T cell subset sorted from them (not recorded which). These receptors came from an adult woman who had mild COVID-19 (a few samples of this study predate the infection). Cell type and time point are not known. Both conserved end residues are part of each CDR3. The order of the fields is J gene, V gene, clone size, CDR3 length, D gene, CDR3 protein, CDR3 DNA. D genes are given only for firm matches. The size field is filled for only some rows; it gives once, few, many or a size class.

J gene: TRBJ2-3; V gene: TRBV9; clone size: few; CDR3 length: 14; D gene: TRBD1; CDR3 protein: CASSEGAGTDTQYF; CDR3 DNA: TGTGCCAGCAGCGAGGGGGCCGGGACAGATACGCAGTATTTT
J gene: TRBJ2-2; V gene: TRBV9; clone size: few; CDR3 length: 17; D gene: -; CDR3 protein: CASSAESGAGITGELFF; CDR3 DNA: TGTGCCAGCAGCGCGGAATCCGGGGCCGGGATCACCGGGGAGCTGTTTTTT
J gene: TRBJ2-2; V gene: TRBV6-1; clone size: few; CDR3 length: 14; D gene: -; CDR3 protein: CASSQTTNTGELFF; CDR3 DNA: TGTGCCAGCAGTCAGACCACGAACACCGGGGAGCTGTTTTTT
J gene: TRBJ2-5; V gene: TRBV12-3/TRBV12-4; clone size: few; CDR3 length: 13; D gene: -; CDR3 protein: CASGRGAQETQYF; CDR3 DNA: TGTGCCAGCGGGAGGGGGGCCCAAGAGACCCAGTACTTC
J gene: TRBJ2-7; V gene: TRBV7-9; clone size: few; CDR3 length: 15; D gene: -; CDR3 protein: CASSSRDGPSYEQYF; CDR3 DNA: TGTGCCAGCAGCTCCAGGGATGGCCCGTCCTACGAGCAGTACTTC
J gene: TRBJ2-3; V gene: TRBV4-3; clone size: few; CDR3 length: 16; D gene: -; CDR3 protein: CASSQDGYSSTDTQYF; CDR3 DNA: TGCGCCAGCAGCCAAGATGGCTATTCTAGCACAGATACGCAGTATTTT
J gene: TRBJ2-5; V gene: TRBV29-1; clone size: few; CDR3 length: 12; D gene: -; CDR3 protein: CSVDPDQETQYF; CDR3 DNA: TGCAGCGTTGATCCAGACCAAGAGACCCAGTACTTC
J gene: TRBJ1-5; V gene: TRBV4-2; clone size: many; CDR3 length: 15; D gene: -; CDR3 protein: CASSQEWGRNQPQHF; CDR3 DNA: TGTGCCAGCAGCCAAGAGTGGGGCCGCAATCAGCCCCAGCATTTT
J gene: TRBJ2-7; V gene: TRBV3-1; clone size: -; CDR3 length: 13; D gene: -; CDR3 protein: CASSRGLSGEQYF; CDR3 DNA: TGTGCCAGCAGCCGCGGACTTTCCGGGGAGCAGTACTTC
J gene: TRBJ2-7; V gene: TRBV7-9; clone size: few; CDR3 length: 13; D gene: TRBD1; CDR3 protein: CASSPDRGHEQYF; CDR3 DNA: TGTGCCAGCAGCCCGGACAGGGGCCACGAGCAGTACTTC
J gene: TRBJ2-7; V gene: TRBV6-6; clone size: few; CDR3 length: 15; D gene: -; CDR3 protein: CASNDPGEEPYEQYF; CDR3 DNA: TGTGCCAGCAATGACCCCGGGGAGGAACCGTACGAGCAGTACTTC
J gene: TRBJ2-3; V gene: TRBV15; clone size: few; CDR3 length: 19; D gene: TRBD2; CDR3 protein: CATSRWNHLAGEFLDTQYF; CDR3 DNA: TGTGCCACCAGCCGCTGGAATCACTTAGCGGGAGAGTTTTTAGATACGCAGTATTTT
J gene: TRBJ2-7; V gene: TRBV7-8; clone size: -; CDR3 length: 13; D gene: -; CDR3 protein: CATAQDGNYEQYF; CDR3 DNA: TGTGCCACCGCTCAAGACGGAAACTACGAGCAGTACTTC
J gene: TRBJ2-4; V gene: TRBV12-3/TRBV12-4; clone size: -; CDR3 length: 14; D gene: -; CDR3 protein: CAIRGPGVKNIQYF; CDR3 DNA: TGTGCCATTAGGGGCCCGGGTGTCAAAAACATTCAGTACTTC
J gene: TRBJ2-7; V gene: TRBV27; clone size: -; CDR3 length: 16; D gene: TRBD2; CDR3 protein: CASSLGLAGGHYEQYF; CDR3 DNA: TGTGCCAGCAGCTTGGGACTAGCGGGAGGACACTACGAGCAGTACTTC
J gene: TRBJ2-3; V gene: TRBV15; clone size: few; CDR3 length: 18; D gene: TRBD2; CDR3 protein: CATSRVLSSGMSTDTQYF; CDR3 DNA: TGTGCCACCAGCAGAGTTCTAAGCAGCGGGATGAGCACAGATACGCAGTATTTT
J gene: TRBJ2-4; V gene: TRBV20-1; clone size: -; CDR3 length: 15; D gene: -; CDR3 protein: CSANGSPQGRNIQYF; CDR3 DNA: TGCAGTGCCAACGGGTCTCCCCAGGGGAGAAACATTCAGTACTTC
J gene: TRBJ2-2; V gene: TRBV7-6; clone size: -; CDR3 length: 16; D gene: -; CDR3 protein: CASSLVAPTSTGELFF; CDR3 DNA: TGTGCCAGCAGCTTAGTCGCGCCAACCAGCACCGGGGAGCTGTTTTTT
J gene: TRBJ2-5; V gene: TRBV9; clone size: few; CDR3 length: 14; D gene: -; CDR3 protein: CASSLRPVRETQYF; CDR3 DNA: TGTGCCAGCAGCCTTAGACCCGTGCGGGAGACCCAGTACTTC
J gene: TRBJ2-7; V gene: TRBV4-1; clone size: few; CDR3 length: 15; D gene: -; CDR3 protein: CASSQDPGLLYEQYF; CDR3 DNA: TGCGCCAGCAGCCAAGATCCGGGACTGCTCTACGAGCAGTACTTC
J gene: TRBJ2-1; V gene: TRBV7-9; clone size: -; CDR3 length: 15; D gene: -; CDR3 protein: CASSFRLGAVIEQFF; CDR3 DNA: TGTGCCAGCAGCTTTCGGTTGGGCGCCGTAATAGAGCAGTTCTTC
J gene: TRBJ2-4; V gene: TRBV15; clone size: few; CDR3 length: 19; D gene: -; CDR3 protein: CATSRDIGIEVEAKNIQYF; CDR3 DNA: TGTGCCACCAGCAGAGATATCGGTATCGAGGTAGAAGCCAAAAACATTCAGTACTTC
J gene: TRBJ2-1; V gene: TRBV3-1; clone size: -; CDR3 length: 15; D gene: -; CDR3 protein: CASSQDRQGYNEQFF; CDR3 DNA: TGTGCCAGCAGCCAAGATCGCCAGGGTTACAATGAGCAGTTCTTC
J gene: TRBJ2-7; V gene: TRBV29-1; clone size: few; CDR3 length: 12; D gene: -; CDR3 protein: CSVGPHSYEQYF; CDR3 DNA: TGCAGCGTCGGCCCCCACTCCTACGAGCAGTACTTC
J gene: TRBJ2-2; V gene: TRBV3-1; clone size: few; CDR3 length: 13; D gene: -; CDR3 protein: CASSPFPGGELFF; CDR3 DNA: TGTGCCAGCAGCCCCTTCCCCGGCGGGGAGCTGTTTTTT
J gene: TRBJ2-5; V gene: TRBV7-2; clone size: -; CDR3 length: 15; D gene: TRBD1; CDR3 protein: CASSPGRGRQETQYF; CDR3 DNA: TGTGCCAGCAGCCCGGGAAGGGGGCGTCAAGAGACCCAGTACTTC
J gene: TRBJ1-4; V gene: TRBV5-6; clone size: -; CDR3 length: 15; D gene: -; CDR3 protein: CASSFRVSSNEKLFF; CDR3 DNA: TGTGCCAGCAGCTTCAGGGTTAGCTCGAATGAAAAACTGTTTTTT
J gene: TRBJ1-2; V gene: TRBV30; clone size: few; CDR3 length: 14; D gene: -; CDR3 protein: CAWSVGTPGRGYTF; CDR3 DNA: TGTGCCTGGAGTGTTGGAACCCCCGGGCGTGGCTACACCTTC
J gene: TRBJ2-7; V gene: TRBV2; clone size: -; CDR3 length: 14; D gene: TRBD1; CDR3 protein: CASSPPTGTGEQYF; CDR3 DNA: TGTGCCAGCAGTCCCCCGACAGGGACGGGCGAGCAGTACTTC
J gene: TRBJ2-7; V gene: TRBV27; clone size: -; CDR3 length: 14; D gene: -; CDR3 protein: CASGGGQRQYEQYF; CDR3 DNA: TGTGCCAGCGGGGGGGGACAGAGACAATACGAGCAGTACTTC
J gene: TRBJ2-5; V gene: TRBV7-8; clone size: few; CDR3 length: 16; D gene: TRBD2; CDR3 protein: CASSSSSGGDQETQYF; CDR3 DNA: TGTGCCAGCAGCTCCTCTAGCGGGGGCGACCAAGAGACCCAGTACTTC